A selection of T cell receptor beta chains follows, all from one sample in a study of blood T cell repertoires in COVID-19. Method: immunoSEQ multiplex PCR; TCRdb's copy keeps in-frame clones and lacks some. The table lists some 240,000 clones, roughly 87% of them singletons. Source material: peripheral blood. The receptors stem from a man aged 55 to 70 who had recovered from COVID-19. CDR3s include the opening cysteine and the closing phenylalanine or tryptophan. D genes are given only for firm matches. Rows may omit the clone size; those that give it use once, few, many or a size class.

J,V,D,size,CDR3,DNA
TRBJ1-3,TRBV2,TRBD1,once,CASTGPTGASGNTIYF,TGTGCCAGCACTGGCCCGACAGGGGCCTCTGGAAACACCATATATTTT
TRBJ2-3,TRBV5-1,.,.,CASSFFVGGPTDTQYF,TGCGCCAGCAGCTTTTTCGTGGGGGGGCCAACAGATACGCAGTATTTT
TRBJ2-3,TRBV3-1/TRBV3-2,TRBD2,once,CASSQRASGGSTDTQYF,TGTGCCAGCAGCCAACGGGCTAGCGGGGGATCCACAGATACGCAGTATTTT
TRBJ1-2,TRBV7-9,TRBD1,.,CASSQDRGRGYGYTF,TGTGCCAGCAGCCAGGACAGGGGGCGCGGGTATGGCTACACCTTC
TRBJ2-2,TRBV11-2,.,.,CASSLVGSIQTGELFF,TGTGCCAGCAGCTTAGTGGGCAGCATTCAAACCGGGGAGCTGTTTTTT
TRBJ2-7,TRBV6-5,.,.,CASRDTGTATYEQYF,TGTGCCAGCAGAGACACCGGGACTGCAACCTACGAGCAGTACTTC
TRBJ2-2,TRBV14,.,.,CASSQELGSGELFF,TGTGCCAGCAGCCAAGAGTTAGGGAGCGGGGAGCTGTTTTTT
TRBJ1-3,TRBV29-1,.,.,CSVEGAGGNTIYF,TGCAGCGTTGAAGGAGCGGGGGGAAACACCATATATTTT
TRBJ2-2,TRBV24-1,TRBD2,.,CATSVGGGYTGELFF,TGTGCCACCAGTGTCGGGGGGGGATACACCGGGGAGCTGTTTTTT
TRBJ1-3,TRBV3-1/TRBV3-2,.,many,CASSQAAGNTIYF,TGTGCCAGCAGCCAAGCGGCTGGAAACACCATATATTTT
TRBJ2-3,TRBV2,.,.,CASSLVGTDTQYF,TGTGCCAGCAGTCTGGTAGGCACAGATACGCAGTATTTT
TRBJ1-1,TRBV15,TRBD1,.,CATRNRGGNTEAFF,TGTGCCACCAGGAACAGGGGAGGGAACACTGAAGCTTTCTTT
TRBJ2-2,TRBV7-8,TRBD1,.,CASSLARRGLNTGELFF,TGTGCCAGCAGCTTAGCGCGTAGGGGGCTGAACACCGGGGAGCTGTTTTTT
TRBJ1-1,TRBV5-4,.,.,CASSPGSATEAFF,TGTGCCAGCAGCCCCGGGAGCGCAACGGAAGCTTTCTTT
TRBJ2-7,TRBV6-2/TRBV6-3,.,.,CASSTRKEQYF,TGTGCCAGCAGCACGCGGAAGGAGCAGTACTTC
TRBJ1-2,TRBV5-1,TRBD1,.,CASSIPGTEIRYTF,TGCGCCAGCAGCATACCCGGGACAGAGATCCGCTACACCTTC
TRBJ2-7,TRBV29-1,.,.,CSVGSGEQYF,TGCAGCGTGGGTTCGGGGGAGCAGTACTTC
TRBJ2-3,TRBV6-1,TRBD2,.,CASSEGRGGRNTQYF,TGTGCCAGCAGTGAAGGGCGGGGGGGCCGGAATACGCAGTATTTT
TRBJ2-1,TRBV6-5,TRBD1,.,CASSTGQGEAFF,TGTGCCAGCAGTACCGGACAGGGGGAAGCGTTCTTC
TRBJ2-7,TRBV19,TRBD2,.,CASSMASGGVAYEQYF,TGTGCCAGTAGTATGGCGAGCGGGGGGGTCGCCTACGAGCAGTACTTC
TRBJ2-7,TRBV29-1,TRBD1,few,CSVQTQGAYEQYF,TGCAGCGTCCAAACGCAGGGGGCCTACGAGCAGTACTTC
TRBJ2-1,TRBV9,TRBD1,.,CASSRTGSSYNEQFF,TGTGCCAGTTCCAGGACAGGTAGCTCCTACAATGAGCAGTTCTTC
TRBJ2-5,TRBV12-5,TRBD1,.,CASGLGGGLQETQYF,TGTGCTAGTGGTTTGGGAGGGGGCCTCCAAGAGACCCAGTACTTC
TRBJ2-7,TRBV12-5,TRBD2,.,CASGLVAGYEQYF,TGTGCTAGTGGTTTGGTAGCGGGGTACGAGCAGTACTTC
TRBJ2-2,TRBV2,.,.,CASSEALGPGGLFF,TGTGCCAGCAGTGAAGCGCTGGGCCCCGGGGGGCTGTTTTTT
TRBJ2-7,TRBV9,.,.,CASSVVTGGRDEQYF,TGTGCCAGCAGCGTAGTTACCGGGGGAAGGGACGAGCAGTACTTC
TRBJ1-2,TRBV12-5,TRBD1,.,CASGLVIGDRLNYGYTF,TGTGCTAGTGGTTTGGTGATTGGGGACAGGCTGAACTATGGCTACACCTTC
TRBJ2-1,TRBV7-7,TRBD2,.,CASSLGSGGAYEQFF,TGTGCCAGCAGCTTGGGAAGCGGGGGGGCCTATGAGCAGTTCTTC
TRBJ2-2,TRBV9,.,.,CASSVGPGHLGGELFF,TGTGCCAGCAGCGTAGGACCGGGACATTTAGGCGGGGAGCTGTTTTTT
TRBJ1-6,TRBV3-1/TRBV3-2,TRBD1,.,CASSQRGQGNSPLHF,TGTGCCAGCAGCCAACGGGGACAGGGAAATTCACCCCTCCACTTT
TRBJ1-1,TRBV5-5,.,.,CASSLVSTNTEAFF,TGTGCCAGCAGCTTGGTATCGACTAACACTGAAGCTTTCTTT
TRBJ1-4,TRBV5-6,.,many,CASTGFRNEKLFF,TGTGCCAGTACAGGGTTCCGTAATGAAAAACTGTTTTTT
TRBJ1-1,TRBV3-1/TRBV3-2,.,.,CASSPQNLAQWAFF,TGTGCCAGCAGCCCCCAAAACCTAGCCCAATGGGCTTTCTTT
TRBJ2-1,TRBV3-1/TRBV3-2,.,.,CASSQKGYHNEQFF,TGTGCCAGCAGTCAAAAGGGGTATCACAATGAGCAGTTCTTC
TRBJ1-3,TRBV9,.,.,CASSVGARGWSGNTIYF,TGTGCCAGCAGCGTAGGCGCCCGGGGTTGGTCTGGAAACACCATATATTTT
TRBJ2-5,TRBV5-5,.,.,CASSLDSGTQYF,TGTGCCAGCAGCTTGGACTCCGGGACCCAGTACTTC
TRBJ1-2,TRBV5-1,TRBD1,.,CASSPKQGPLYGYTF,TGCGCCAGCAGCCCAAAACAGGGGCCCCTTTATGGCTACACCTTC
TRBJ1-1,TRBV19,.,.,CASSLNSGNTEAFF,TGTGCCAGTAGCCTGAATAGTGGGAACACTGAAGCTTTCTTT
TRBJ1-1,TRBV15,TRBD1,.,CATSSGRDRGGNTEAFF,TGTGCCACCAGCAGTGGGAGGGACAGGGGGGGGAACACTGAAGCTTTCTTT
TRBJ1-2,TRBV24-1,.,.,CATSGAGYGYTF,TGTGCCACCAGTGGGGCTGGCTATGGCTACACCTTC
TRBJ2-3,TRBV10-3,.,.,CAISQDQGRGDTQYF,TGTGCCATCAGCCAAGATCAGGGGCGAGGAGATACGCAGTATTTT
TRBJ1-3,TRBV7-9,.,.,CASSFEYGNTIYF,TGTGCCAGCAGCTTTGAGTACGGAAACACCATATATTTT
TRBJ1-5,TRBV7-9,TRBD1,.,CASSEGAGNSNQPQHF,TGTGCCAGCAGCGAGGGGGCAGGGAATAGCAATCAGCCCCAGCATTTT
TRBJ2-1,TRBV18,.,.,CASSPSTGGHPYEQFF,TGTGCCAGCTCACCATCGACTGGGGGCCATCCCTATGAGCAGTTCTTC
TRBJ1-4,TRBV30,.,.,CAWSVHWGGGEKLFF,TGTGCCTGGAGTGTACATTGGGGAGGGGGTGAAAAACTGTTTTTT
TRBJ1-2,TRBV15,TRBD1,.,CATSIRQGVDGYTF,TGTGCCACCAGCATAAGACAGGGTGTGGATGGCTACACCTTC
TRBJ2-1,TRBV20-1,TRBD2,.,CSASGARGALNEQFF,TGCAGTGCTAGTGGGGCGCGGGGGGCCCTCAATGAGCAGTTCTTC
TRBJ1-5,TRBV25-1,.,.,CASSEPGNQPQHF,TGTGCCAGCAGTGAGCCGGGCAATCAGCCCCAGCATTTT
TRBJ2-7,TRBV7-2,TRBD1,.,CASSLGDRVGYEQYF,TGTGCCAGCAGCTTAGGGGACAGGGTGGGTTACGAGCAGTACTTC
TRBJ2-1,TRBV3-1/TRBV3-2,TRBD2,.,CASSQVKASGGQSSYNEQFF,TGTGCCAGCAGCCAAGTGAAGGCTAGCGGGGGGCAAAGCTCCTACAATGAGCAGTTCTTC